The T cell receptor beta chain described here comes from a study of HIV-infected patients and healthy controls. MiXCR was run by TCRdb on the 5' RACE reads, yielding one entry per CDR3 protein. Of around 67,000 distinct CDR3 sequences listed, about a sixth were seen once; the top ten hold around 5.9%. This TCR derives from a human donor in good health. Sequenced material: CD4+ T cells from blood.

The CDR3 protein is CASSLAVNEQFF. The CDR3 DNA reads TGTGCCAGCAGCTTAGCGGTGAACGAGCAGTTCTTC. This sequence joins TRBV7-8 and TRBJ2-1; D uncertain. Trimming pared 0 bases from V and 10 bases from J, leaving 7 bases between. The CDR3 is 12 amino acids. Per germline, CDR1 SGHVS and CDR2 FQNEAQ.